This T cell receptor (beta chain) was identified in a study of shared clonotypes between healthy human individuals. The CDR3 loop spans 17 amino acids. J lost 4 bases, V lost 1 base, and 7 bases had no gene match. Germline CDR1 reads SGHAT; CDR2 reads FQNNGV. This table comes from immunoSEQ multiplex PCR, and its TCRdb copy is limited to in-frame clones, with some not included. The profile covers around 2.1 million clones, with about 92% appearing a single time and under 2% taken by the ten largest. CD45RO-negative CD8 cells positively selected for CCR7 made up the naive population, which excluded terminally differentiated effector memory CD45RA+ cells. Healthy HIV-negative adults with no recent acute infections or vaccinations were recruited as donors. Study observations and caveats: Limited genetic and exposure-history diversity came from having few donors. Blood was the only sampled material, and tissue repertoires likely differ.

For this clone: Its antigen remains unidentified.

Sequenced: naive CD8+ T cells from PBMCs. The sequence derives from a man in his late teens or twenties in good health. Some clones in this sample may be carry-over from other donors' samples. The V gene is TRBV11-2, the J gene TRBJ2-1; the match to TRBD2 covers 10 bases. CDR3 in amino acids: CASSLALLAGIYNEQFF. CDR3 bases: TGTGCCAGCAGCTTAGCTCTACTAGCGGGGATATACAATGAGCAGTTCTTC.